This TCR beta chain stems from a study of human T cells and chemical hapten exposure. Study information: Donors were sensitized with 2% DPC on the upper inner arm. How much TCR each sample yielded varied, mostly because pooled library volumes differed slightly. Enrolled patients were predominantly female and had alopecia areata, totalis or universalis.

MiXCR, run by TCRdb on the RACE reads, gives a single entry per CDR3 protein. The sample includes about 170,000 distinct CDR3 sequences, 25% to 35% of them seen just once. Described time point: patch test 3, about 24 weeks after DPC sensitization. Treatment meaning: therapeutic diphenylcyclopropenone sensitization with weekly scalp DPC. Blood collection happened ahead of applying each patch test. This clonotype was seen a few times. Germline V gene data show CDR1 as MDHEN and CDR2 as SYDVKM. This CDR3 spans 14 amino acids. With 8 bases removed from V and 1 base from J, the gap between germline ends came to 12 bases.

The chain links TRBV28 to TRBJ2-4; no firm D call. This TCR was recovered from a woman aged 18-29 years with alopecia areata. Some clones in this sample may be carry-over from other donors' samples. Sequenced here: whole blood, sampled in connection with sensitization to the hapten diphenylcyclopropenone (DPC). This CDR3 is CASWPKVAKNIQYF. CDR3 DNA sequence: TGTGCCAGCTGGCCTAAGGTGGCCAAAAACATTCAGTACTTC.